This TCR beta chain was found in a study of cytomegalovirus exposure and HLA in healthy donors. Primers included in the PCR were 60 Vbeta and 13 Jbeta primers. Profiling relied on immunoSEQ multiplex PCR, and the TCRdb table lists in-frame clones only, not all of them. The sample lists approximately 190,000 clones, approximately 88% seen once, with 2.6% in the top ten. The germline gives CDR1 MNHEY, CDR2 SVGAGI. V was cut by 7 bases and J by 0 bases, with 13 bases left in between. This CDR3 is 15 amino acids long. Sequenced sample: PBMCs. The source is a woman aged 50 to 60 in good health and CMV-seropositive. The chain employs TRBV6-5 and TRBJ1-3; perhaps TRBD1 as D (6 bases). The CDR3 DNA reads as TGTGCCAGCATGGGACACCCACTCTCTGGAAACACCATATATTTT. This codes for CASMGHPLSGNTIYF.